The 21 T cell receptor beta chains below come from one sample, sequenced in a study of neurological immune-mediated disorders. TCRdb reprocessed the 5' RACE reads via MiXCR and lists one record per CDR3 protein. The sample gives tens of thousands of distinct CDR3 sequences, about 4.2% of which show up once; 1.5% to 2% is in the top ten. The sample consisted of CD4+ T cells from blood. These receptors were collected from a woman aged 40 to 50 with multiple sclerosis.

This clonotype was recorded at least ten times. The chain is built from TRBV7-8 and TRBJ2-2; 7 nucleotides agree with TRBD2. V lost 3 bases to trimming and J lost 5 bases; unmatched junction nucleotides: 6. Germline CDR1 SGHVS, CDR2 FQNEAQ. The CDR3 contains 15 residues. The CDR3 spells CASSLGGGETGELFF. The CDR3 DNA sequence: TGTGCCAGCAGCTTGGGTGGGGGGGAGACCGGGGAGCTGTTTTTT.

This clonotype came up many times. The chain joins TRBV24-1 to TRBJ1-2; 10 bases match TRBD1. The V and J ends lost 3 bases and 4 bases, in that order; junction bases with no gene match: 4. Germline CDR1 is KGHDR and CDR2 is SFDVKD. There are 15 residues in the CDR3. The CDR3 sequence: CATSDGTGERYGYTF. In nucleotides, the CDR3 is TGTGCCACCAGTGATGGGACAGGGGAACGCTATGGCTACACCTTC.

This clonotype was seen many times. The J gene is TRBJ1-1, the V gene TRBV29-1; TRBD1 might be the D (6 bases). The CDR3 has 12 amino acids. Germline V gene data show CDR1 as SQVTM and CDR2 as ANQGSEA. Trimming removed 4 bases at V and 5 bases at J, with 11 bases between. CDR3 DNA: TGCAGCGTTGCCGGGACAAAAACTGAAGCTTTCTTT. Translating gives CSVAGTKTEAFF.

This clonotype was seen at least ten times. This chain connects TRBV5-5 to TRBJ1-5, with 7 bases matching TRBD1. From germline, CDR1 is SGHKS and CDR2 YYEKEE (reference sequence). The CDR3 spans 17 residues. V lost 4 bases and J lost 4; bases outside the gene matches: 14. CDR3 coding DNA: TGTGCCAGCAGCGTAGGGATCGACAGGGAGGCAAATCAGCCCCAGCATTTT. Its protein is CASSVGIDREANQPQHF.

At least ten counts were recorded for this clonotype. This chain connects TRBV7-9 to TRBJ2-5, with no clear D. V lost 0 bases and J lost 3, with 8 bases in between. Germline V gene data show CDR1 as SEHNR and CDR2 as FQNEAQ (reference sequence). The CDR3 is 14 residues long. CDR3 in amino acids: CASSLAITEETQYF. The CDR3 DNA sequence: TGTGCCAGCAGCTTAGCGATAACAGAAGAGACCCAGTACTTC. The full variable domain, with the rest looked up from reference TRBV7-9 and TRBJ2-5, is DTGVSQNPRHKITKRGQNVTFRCDPISEHNRLYWYRQTLGQGPEFLTYFQNEAQLEKSRLLSDRFSAERPKGSFSTLEIQRTEQGDSAMYLCASSLAITEETQYFGPGTRLLVL.

This clonotype occurred many times. The chain has TRBV6-5 and TRBJ1-2, with TRBD1 matching over 10 bases. J lost 6 bases, V lost 8 bases, and 6 bases had no gene match. The CDR3 totals 13 residues. Germline CDR1 reads MNHEY; CDR2 reads SVGAGI. The CDR3 sequence: CASHRQGAHGYTF. Written as DNA, the CDR3 is TGTGCCAGCCATAGACAGGGGGCGCATGGCTACACCTTC.

There are many counts of this clonotype. This chain joins TRBV2 and TRBJ2-1, with TRBD1 matching over 8 bases. The CDR3 is 12 residues long. Germline CDR1 SNHLY, CDR2 FYNNEI. Trimming at V came to 6 bases and at J to 13 bases, leaving 8 bases not matched to a gene. CDR3 in DNA: TGTGCCAGCAGGAGACCCGGGACAGGACAGTTCTTC. Translation: CASRRPGTGQFF.

Ten or more counts support this clonotype. The V and J genes are TRBV29-1 and TRBJ2-1; no clear D. V was pared by 4 bases and J by 6 bases, with 4 bases between. The germline CDR1 and CDR2 sequences are SQVTM and ANQGSEA. This CDR3 is built from 10 residues. This CDR3 reads CSVGSNEQFF. The CDR3 DNA is TGCAGCGTTGGGAGCAATGAGCAGTTCTTC.

The V and J genes are TRBV2 and TRBJ1-6, with D uncertain. The germline V gene encodes CDR1 SNHLY and CDR2 FYNNEI. The CDR3 extends over 13 amino acids. Trimming cost V 4 bases and J 8 bases, with 9 bases left between them. The CDR3: CASSAPEDSPLHF. Here the CDR3 DNA reads TGTGCCAGCAGTGCCCCGGAGGATTCACCCCTCCACTTT.

This clonotype has ten or more counts. The genes are TRBV7-2 and TRBJ2-4; D gene unclear. Trimming removed 3 bases at V and 1 base at J, with 7 bases between. The CDR3 consists of 14 residues. Per the germline V gene, CDR1 is SGHTA and CDR2 is FQGNSA. In DNA, the CDR3 is TGTGCCAGCAGCTTGAGTCCGGCCAAAAACATTCAGTACTTC. Its translation is CASSLSPAKNIQYF.

This clonotype was observed many times. The chain is built from TRBV4-2 and TRBJ2-1; 11 bases match TRBD2. There are 16 residues in the CDR3. Germline V CDR1 and CDR2: LGHNA, YNFKEQ. V lost 4 bases to trimming and J lost 7 bases; unmatched junction nucleotides: 9. CDR3 sequence reads: CASSLIAGGPRNEQFF. For the CDR3, the DNA is TGTGCCAGCAGCCTCATAGCGGGGGGGCCGCGGAATGAGCAGTTCTTC.

This clonotype was counted many times. The chain employs TRBV3-1 and TRBJ2-7; either TRBD1 or TRBD2 may fit D (5 bases each). CDR1 LGHDT and CDR2 YNNKEL come from the germline V gene (reference sequence). V was pared by 3 bases and J by 3 bases, with 15 bases between. CDR3 length equals 15 residues. CDR3 protein: CASSQGPMHYYEQYF. The CDR3 coding sequence is TGTGCCAGCAGCCAGGGACCTATGCACTACTACGAGCAGTACTTC.

Many counts were recorded for this clonotype. The chain joins TRBV5-1 to TRBJ1-5; possibly TRBD1 for D (5 bases). The CDR3 is 14 amino acids. CDR1 SGHRS and CDR2 YFSETQ come from the germline V gene. V was pared by 5 bases and J by 6 bases, with 15 bases between. CDR3 nucleotides: TGCGCCAGCAGGCAACAGGAGAACAGTCAGCCCCAGCATTTT. This translates into CASRQQENSQPQHF.

This clonotype was found many times. This CDR3 reads CSANNPGLAYEQYF. CDR3 coding DNA: TGCAGTGCTAATAATCCGGGACTAGCCTACGAGCAGTACTTC. This chain uses TRBV20-1 with TRBJ2-7; 8 positions match TRBD2. CDR3 size: 14 residues. With V trimmed by 4 bases and J by 2 bases, 7 bases remained unmatched. The germline V gene has CDR1 DFQATT and CDR2 SNEGSKA (reference sequence).

This clonotype was detected ten times or more. The chain uses TRBV5-1 and TRBJ1-2, with 10 bases aligning to TRBD1. Germline CDR1 reads SGHRS; CDR2 reads YFSETQ. The CDR3 extends over 14 amino acids. V dropped 4 bases and J dropped 7; count of bases not matched to a gene: 7. The CDR3 coding sequence is TGCGCCAGCAGCGCAGCCGACAGGGGGCTTGGCTACACCTTC. Translated, it gives CASSAADRGLGYTF.

This clonotype showed up many times. In DNA form, the CDR3 reads TGTGCCAGCAGCGAAAGGCCTGCAGGGAAGTTGAAACAGCCCCAGCATTTT. Translation gives CASSERPAGKLKQPQHF. This chain links TRBV6-2 or TRBV6-3 with TRBJ1-5; D possibly corresponds to TRBD1 (5 bases). Trimming removed 6 bases from V and 7 bases from J, with 25 bases in between. Germline V gene data show CDR1 as MNHEY and CDR2 as SVGEGT. The CDR3 runs 17 residues.

Ten or more counts support this clonotype. The chain has TRBV18 and TRBJ2-2; 10 bases match TRBD1. V lost 1 base, J lost 6 bases, and 5 bases stayed unmatched. The CDR3 is 16 amino acids. The germline CDR1 and CDR2 sequences are KGHSH and LQKENI. The CDR3 DNA follows: TGTGCCAGCTCACCACGGGACAGGGGAACGGCCGGGGAGCTGTTTTTT. This translates into CASSPRDRGTAGELFF.

This clonotype was detected many times. The chain combines TRBV12-3 or TRBV12-4 with TRBJ2-3; TRBD2 agrees at 14 bases. With 5 bases clipped from V and 5 bases from J, the junction kept 9 bases outside the gene matches. This CDR3 contains 17 residues. The CDR3 coding sequence is TGTGCCAGCAGTAGACTAGCGGGGGGGCCGGGCGAAGATACGCAGTATTTT. Its translation: CASSRLAGGPGEDTQYF.

This clonotype was recorded at least ten times. The chain combines TRBV7-2 with TRBJ2-5; 11 bases agree with TRBD2. Losses at the gene ends were 1 base for V and 1 base for J; bases not matched to a gene: 2. The CDR3 runs 16 residues. Germline lookup yields CDR1 SGHTA and CDR2 FQGNSA. For the CDR3, the DNA is TGTGCCAGCAGCTTAGGACTAGCGGGGTCCCAAGAGACCCAGTACTTC. This codes for CASSLGLAGSQETQYF. Variable domain in full (rest from reference TRBV7-2 and TRBJ2-5): GAGVSQSPSNKVTEKGKDVELRCDPISGHTALYWYRQSLGQGLEFLIYFQGNSAPDKSGLPSDRFSAERTGGSVSTLTIQRTQQEDSAVYLCASSLGLAGSQETQYFGPGTRLLVL.

This clonotype was seen many times. The chain recombines TRBV12-3 or TRBV12-4 with TRBJ2-5; unclear D gene. The CDR3 is 14 residues long. V lost 6 bases to trimming and J lost 5 bases, with 16 bases between them. In nucleotides, the CDR3 is TGTGCCAGCAGCCCGGTATACGGTTCGGAGACCCAGTACTTC. This encodes CASSPVYGSETQYF.

This clonotype was detected a few times. This chain links TRBV18 with TRBJ1-4; 9 bases fit TRBD1. The length of the CDR3 is 15 residues. Germline values: CDR1 KGHSH, CDR2 LQKENI. V shed 6 bases and J 0 bases; nucleotides not matched to a gene: 2. CDR3 protein: CASSRQGATNEKLFF. The CDR3 bases are TGTGCCAGCTCTCGACAGGGGGCAACTAATGAAAAACTGTTTTTT.